This entry lists 14 T cell receptor beta chains sequenced from one sample in a study of OX40 agonist ivuxolimab in advanced cancers. Library preparation used the immunoSEQ multiplex PCR assay. TCRdb took this table from immuneACCESS and kept in-frame rearrangements with V and J called. Such tables lack part of the clones; where checked against another copy, unresolved V genes explain under half of the gap, and the rest is unexplained. The sample records 35,000 to 45,000 clones, about three quarters of which are singletons. The ten top clones hold around 25% of the sample. Here the sequenced sample was CD4+ or CD8+ T cells sorted from blood, taken in a trial of the OX40 agonist ivuxolimab. The receptor source for this set is an adult with an advanced solid tumor such as melanoma, head and neck, liver or kidney cancer.

V gene TRBV10-3 combines with J gene TRBJ2-7; no firm D call. Deletions cut 0 bases from V and 6 bases from J, with 12 bases between. The CDR3 is made up of 14 amino acids. Germline loops: CDR1 ENHRY, CDR2 SYGVKD. CDR3 nucleotides: TGTGCCATCAGTGAGTCTAAAGCAGCCTCCGAGCAGTACTTC. Translating gives CAISESKAASEQYF.

The genes are TRBV5-1 and TRBJ1-6; 8 positions agree with TRBD1. This CDR3 is built from 14 residues. V dropped 0 bases and J dropped 9; count of bases not matched to a gene: 2. The germline V gene encodes CDR1 SGHRS and CDR2 YFSETQ. In DNA form, the CDR3 reads TGCGCCAGCAGCTTGGTTCAGGGGGCTTCACCCCTCCACTTT. Translating it yields CASSLVQGASPLHF.

The rearrangement uses TRBV7-2 and TRBJ2-1; unclear D gene. Trimming shortened V by 1 base and J by 0 bases, and 7 bases separated the two germline ends. CDR1 SGHTA and CDR2 FQGNSA come from the germline V gene. The CDR3 runs to 15 residues. For the CDR3, the DNA is TGTGCCAGCAGCTTAGAACCGAGCTCCTACAATGAGCAGTTCTTC. It specifies CASSLEPSSYNEQFF.

This clone was seen once. This chain links TRBV6-5 with TRBJ1-1; 7 nucleotides match TRBD1. Losses at the gene ends were 5 bases for V and 5 bases for J; bases not matched to a gene: 8. The V gene's germline CDR1 is MNHEY and CDR2 SVGAGI. The CDR3 spans 14 residues. CDR3 sequence reads: CASSNRGGGTEAFF. The CDR3, as DNA: TGTGCCAGCAGTAACAGGGGAGGGGGGACTGAAGCTTTCTTT.

This sequence joins TRBV18 and TRBJ1-3, with a possible D match to TRBD1 (6 bases). CDR1 KGHSH and CDR2 LQKENI come from the germline V gene. The germline V and J ends were trimmed by 7 bases and 0 bases, with 16 bases remaining between them. The CDR3 sequence is 16 residues long. CDR3 sequence: CASFQSTGASGNTIYF. In DNA, the CDR3 is TGTGCCAGCTTCCAATCGACAGGCGCCTCTGGAAACACCATATATTTT.

The rearrangement links TRBV2 to TRBJ2-2; D could derive from TRBD1 or TRBD2 (5 bases each). V lost 5 bases and J lost 1, with 14 bases in between. CDR1 is SNHLY, CDR2 FYNNEI, per germline. CDR3 size: 16 residues. The CDR3 is CASSTQGSGNTGELFF. Written as DNA, the CDR3 is TGTGCCAGCAGTACCCAGGGAAGCGGGAACACCGGGGAGCTGTTTTTT.

This rearrangement joins TRBV6-5 to TRBJ1-1; the D is unclear. This CDR3 spans 11 amino acids. The ends were cut back, 2 bases at V and 5 bases at J, with 3 bases in the middle. Per germline, CDR1 MNHEY and CDR2 SVGAGI. The CDR3 sequence: CASSYPTEAFF. CDR3 nucleotide sequence: TGTGCCAGCAGTTACCCGACTGAAGCTTTCTTT.

The chain is built from TRBV5-1 and TRBJ1-1, with TRBD1 matching 9 bases. CDR3 length equals 13 residues. Germline values: CDR1 SGHRS, CDR2 YFSETQ. V trimming: 3 bases; J trimming: 4 bases; junction bases outside the gene matches: 1. CDR3 residues: CASSYRGRTEAFF. The DNA of the CDR3 is TGCGCCAGCAGCTACAGGGGGCGCACTGAAGCTTTCTTT.

The chain combines TRBV2 with TRBJ2-7, with 7 bases that match TRBD2. Germline lookup yields CDR1 SNHLY and CDR2 FYNNEI. This CDR3 has 13 amino acids. Trimming removed 6 bases from V and 2 bases from J; junction bases left unmatched: 4. The CDR3 DNA reads TGTGCCAGCAGCGTCGGGACTACCTACGAGCAGTACTTC. This sequence encodes CASSVGTTYEQYF.

This sequence joins TRBV7-2 and TRBJ1-3; 7 nucleotides align to TRBD1. The CDR3 contains 13 residues. Germline trimming cut 4 bases from V and 8 bases from J; bases unmatched to any gene: 5. Germline CDR1 reads SGHTA; CDR2 reads FQGNSA. As DNA, the CDR3 is TGTGCCAGCAGCTCCGGACAGGCGGACACCATATATTTT. Protein product: CASSSGQADTIYF.

The chain couples TRBV19 to TRBJ1-1; D is uncertain. Germline V lookup: CDR1 LNHDA, CDR2 SQIVND (reference sequence). The length of the CDR3 is 14 residues. Trimming stripped 0 bases from V and 8 bases from J, with 13 bases between. The CDR3, as DNA: TGTGCCAGTAGTATAGAAGTGGCGTCGGACGAAGCTTTCTTT. This encodes CASSIEVASDEAFF.

The chain combines TRBV7-9 with TRBJ2-3, with a weak D call TRBD2 (5 bases). The CDR3 is 14 amino acids. Germline loops: CDR1 SEHNR, CDR2 FQNEAQ (reference sequence). The V end lost 3 bases, the J end lost 6 bases, and 13 bases lay between the germline ends. CDR3 sequence (DNA): TGTGCCAGCAGCTTGGATAGCGTTGGCGATACGCAGTATTTT. Translating it yields CASSLDSVGDTQYF.

This clone qualifies as medium-sized. The chain is built from TRBV12-5 and TRBJ1-5; tentatively, D is TRBD1 (5 bases). The CDR3 sequence is 15 residues long. V was trimmed by 7 bases and J by 2 bases, leaving 15 bases between them. The germline CDR1 and CDR2 sequences are LGHNT and FRNRAP. The CDR3 region has the DNA TGTGCTAGTGTTATATCAGGGCAGGGCAATCAGCCCCAGCATTTT. Translation: CASVISGQGNQPQHF.

This chain uses TRBV6-1 with TRBJ1-5; D unresolved. Germline V gene sequence: CDR1 MNHNS, CDR2 SASEGT. Trimming removed 5 bases at V and 9 bases at J, with 20 bases between. CDR3 length: 15 amino acids. CDR3: CASSIGEGSAGPQHF. The CDR3 DNA is TGTGCCAGCAGTATCGGGGAGGGTTCGGCCGGGCCCCAGCATTTT.